Included here is one T cell receptor (beta chain) sequence, with context. The sample comes from a study of blood T cell repertoires in COVID-19. Overall study context: Some COVID-19 samples were acute and others convalescent; all came from the United States, Italy and Spain. The cDNA or gDNA used as material had been derived from T cells, B-cell-depleted T cells, or PBMCs.

Methods used by the authors: Amplification of reference gene primers provided the estimated nucleated cell counts. TCRdb keeps only in-frame clones here, not all; method: immunoSEQ multiplex PCR. V, J and clone size reflect that table, while D and trimming were determined from the DNA. The table records 200,000 to 250,000 clones, under 90% of them present only once. Enrolled during active infection, Seattle patients were then followed longitudinally. The CDR3 length is 14 residues. Germline V gives CDR1 SGHRS, CDR2 YFSETQ. The V end was cut by 4 bases, the J end by 7 bases, with 14 bases between. The rearrangement links TRBV5-1 to TRBJ1-4, with D maybe TRBD1 (6 bases). Specimen: peripheral blood. This clonotype was obtained from a woman older than 75 with COVID-19, enrolled during active disease. This CDR3 reads CASSHRDMSEKLFF. CDR3 DNA sequence: TGCGCCAGCAGCCACAGGGATATGAGTGAAAAACTGTTTTTT.